This is a list of T cell receptor beta chains from one sample in a study of memory CD4+ T cells and cytomegalovirus serostatus. Some clones are missing from TCRdb's copy, which holds only in-frame ones; the method was immunoSEQ multiplex PCR. The table shows 60,000 to 70,000 clones, with about 80% occurring only once. The sequencing input was memory CD4+ T cells from blood. All receptors come from an adult in good health and CMV-seropositive. Each CDR3 is given with its conserved first and last residue. A D gene is named only where the DNA matches it firmly. Not all rows give a size; the values are once, few, many and, for expanded clones, a class.

d_gene	j_gene	v_gene	abundance	CDR3aa	CDR3nt
.	TRBJ2-1	TRBV5-1	.	CASSLAGGTGGQFF	TGCGCCAGCAGCTTGGCAGGCGGAACAGGTGGGCAGTTCTTC
.	TRBJ2-1	TRBV11-2	.	CASSLARNNEQFF	TGTGCCAGCAGCTTAGCCAGGAACAATGAGCAGTTCTTC
TRBD2	TRBJ2-5	TRBV7-9	once	CASSFSSGGVETQYF	TGTGCCAGCAGCTTTTCTAGCGGGGGCGTAGAGACCCAGTACTTC
.	TRBJ1-3	TRBV19	.	CASSRGVGNTIYF	TGTGCCAGTAGTCGTGGGGTTGGAAACACCATATATTTT
.	TRBJ2-5	TRBV4-3	.	CASSLSLPGRTQYF	TGCGCCAGCAGCCTCAGTCTCCCCGGGAGGACCCAGTACTTC
TRBD1	TRBJ1-5	TRBV28	once	CASSPGTASRPQHF	TGTGCCAGCAGTCCCGGGACAGCAAGTAGGCCCCAGCATTTT
TRBD1	TRBJ2-7	TRBV29-1	.	CSVGEGTGPSEQYF	TGCAGCGTTGGGGAGGGGACAGGGCCTAGCGAGCAGTACTTC
.	TRBJ2-6	TRBV6-1	.	CASSDLSSGANVLTF	TGTGCCAGCAGTGACTTGAGCTCTGGGGCCAACGTCCTGACTTTC
TRBD1	TRBJ1-1	TRBV30	.	CAWSLQGPMNTEAFF	TGTGCCTGGTCTTTACAGGGGCCTATGAACACTGAAGCTTTCTTT
.	TRBJ2-3	TRBV15	.	CATSRGGGTTDTQYF	TGTGCCACCAGCAGAGGGGGGGGGACAACAGATACGCAGTATTTT
TRBD2	TRBJ2-3	TRBV9	.	CASSVTSGGDTQYF	TGTGCCAGCAGCGTGACTAGCGGGGGTGATACGCAGTATTTT